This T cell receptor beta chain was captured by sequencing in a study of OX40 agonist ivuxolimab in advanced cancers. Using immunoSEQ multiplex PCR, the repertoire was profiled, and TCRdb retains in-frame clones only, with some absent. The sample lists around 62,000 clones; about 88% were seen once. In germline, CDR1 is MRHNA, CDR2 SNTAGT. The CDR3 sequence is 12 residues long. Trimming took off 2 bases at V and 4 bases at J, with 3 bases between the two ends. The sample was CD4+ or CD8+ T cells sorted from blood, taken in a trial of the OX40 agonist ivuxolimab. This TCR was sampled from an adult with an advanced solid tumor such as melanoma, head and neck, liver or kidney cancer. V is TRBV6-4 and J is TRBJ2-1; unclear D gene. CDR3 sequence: CASSDGYNEQFF. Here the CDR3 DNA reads TGTGCCAGCAGTGACGGGTACAATGAGCAGTTCTTC.